This TCR beta chain was captured by sequencing in a study of T cells in tumors after PD-1 blockade. On the study more broadly: Prior checkpoint blockade, systemic immunosuppressant use, or anti-cancer therapy within 4 weeks excluded patients. Peripheral blood samples averaged roughly 40,000 unique clonotypes and about 110,000 templates. Treatment was either pembrolizumab 200 mg every 3 weeks or cemiplimab 350 mg every 2 weeks. The study's findings and limits: Blood contained 35% to 50% of the tumor's TCR clonotypes.

The V and J ends lost 8 bases and 1 base, in that order; junction bases with no gene match: 4. The length of the CDR3 is 13 residues. Germline CDR1 SNHLY, CDR2 FYNNEI. Produced via immunoSEQ multiplex PCR; TCRdb's table is partial and in-frame only. Among around 60,000 clones listed, around 80% were seen once. To note about this clone: The antigen is not known.

This chain joins TRBV2 and TRBJ1-1, with 7 positions matching TRBD1. The specimen was PBMCs, collected before anti-PD-1 treatment. The receptor was derived from a human donor with basal cell carcinoma. CDR3 sequence reads: CASRDSANTEAFF. Written as DNA, the CDR3 is TGTGCCAGCCGGGACAGCGCGAACACTGAAGCTTTCTTT. Looking up the rest from reference TRBV2 and TRBJ1-1 gives the full variable domain: EPEVTQTPSHQVTQMGQEVILRCVPISNHLYFYWYRQILGQKVEFLVSFYNNEISEKSEIFDDQFSVERPDGSNFTLKIRSTKLEDSAMYFCASRDSANTEAFFGQGTRLTVV.